These 25 T cell receptor beta chains share one sample of origin, sequenced in a study of early T cells in non-severe SARS-CoV-2 infection. TCRdb called the 5' RACE reads again in MiXCR, with one record for every CDR3 protein. The sample contains over 50,000 distinct CDR3 sequences, around 8% of which appear only once. Source material: whole blood. The receptors stem from an adult who was a healthcare worker with PCR-confirmed SARS-CoV-2 infection or an uninfected control (not recorded which).

This clonotype came up many times. The chain has TRBV12-3 or TRBV12-4 and TRBJ1-4; D perhaps matches TRBD1 (6 bases). V lost 2 bases to trimming and J lost 5 bases, with 9 bases between them. The CDR3 length is 14 residues. The CDR3 is CASSLLQGNEKLFF. CDR3 coding DNA: TGTGCCAGCAGTTTACTACAGGGAAATGAAAAACTGTTTTTT.

In this sample, this clonotype turned up many times. The chain uses TRBV12-3 or TRBV12-4 and TRBJ2-1; TRBD1 agrees at 9 bases. J was trimmed by 9 bases and V by 3 bases; bases with no gene match: 9. The CDR3 has 15 amino acids. The CDR3 DNA sequence: TGTGCCAGCAGTTTTTCCGGGACAGGGATGAGTGAGCAGTTCTTC. It codes for CASSFSGTGMSEQFF.

This clonotype turned up a few times. The J gene is TRBJ2-1, the V gene TRBV5-6, with TRBD1 identical over 7 bases. V lost 4 bases to trimming and J lost 14 bases; unmatched junction nucleotides: 9. There are 12 residues in the CDR3. Germline V gene lookup returns CDR1 SGHDT and CDR2 YYEEEE. The DNA for the CDR3 is TGTGCCAGCAGCCCATGGACAGGTCGAGAGTTCTTC. This encodes CASSPWTGREFF.

The V gene is TRBV7-9, the J gene TRBJ2-6; D is unclear. The V and J ends lost 4 bases and 14 bases respectively, with 24 bases between them. The germline gives CDR1 SEHNR, CDR2 FQNEAQ (reference sequence). CDR3 size: 16 residues. CDR3 amino acids: CASSSHQESGAGFLTF. The CDR3 DNA reads TGTGCCAGCAGCTCACATCAGGAGTCAGGCGCCGGTTTCCTGACTTTC.

This clonotype was counted many times. This chain connects TRBV3-1 to TRBJ2-5, with 7 bases identical to TRBD1. V trimming: 6 bases; J trimming: 3 bases; junction bases outside the gene matches: 1. In germline, CDR1 is LGHDT, CDR2 YNNKEL (reference sequence). The CDR3 is made up of 12 amino acids. The CDR3 here is CASRDREETQYF. The CDR3 bases are TGTGCCAGCAGAGACAGGGAAGAGACCCAGTACTTC.

This chain joins TRBV2 and TRBJ2-7; 7 bases align to TRBD2. V shed 6 bases and J 6 bases; nucleotides not matched to a gene: 14. CDR3 length equals 15 residues. Germline loops: CDR1 SNHLY, CDR2 FYNNEI. The chain's CDR3 is CASRPPTSLISEQYF. The DNA of the CDR3 is TGTGCCAGCAGGCCCCCGACTAGCTTGATCTCCGAGCAGTACTTC.

The chain uses TRBV9 and TRBJ2-1; D is unresolved. The germline gives CDR1 SGDLS, CDR2 YYNGEE. V lost 4 bases and J 5 bases, leaving 13 bases between the germline ends. The CDR3 contains 14 residues. CDR3 protein: CASSIRPTNNEQFF. The CDR3, as DNA: TGTGCCAGCAGCATACGACCCACCAACAATGAGCAGTTCTTC. The variable domain in full, completed from reference TRBV9 and TRBJ2-1, reads DSGVTQTPKHLITATGQRVTLRCSPRSGDLSVYWYQQSLDQGLQFLIQYYNGEERAKGNILERFSAQQFPDLHSELNLSSLELGDSALYFCASSIRPTNNEQFFGPGTRLTVL.

Concerning this clonotype: One junction end does not reproduce the germline sequence, and a read error may be involved. The V gene is TRBV7-9, the J gene TRBJ2-7; D uncertain. CDR1 is SEHNR, CDR2 FQNEAQ, per germline (reference sequence). This CDR3 has 12 amino acids. The CDR3 here is CASSLRPYEQYF. In DNA, the CDR3 is TGTGCCAGCAGCTTAAGGCCCTATGAGCAGTACTTC. The whole variable domain, remainder taken from reference TRBV7-9 and TRBJ2-7, is DTGVSQNPRHKITKRGQNVTFRCDPISEHNRLYWYRQTLGQGPEFLTYFQNEAQLEKSRLLSDRFSAERPKGSFSTLEIQRTEQGDSAMYLCASSLRPYEQYFGPGTRLTVT.

This clonotype was recorded many times. The chain employs TRBV10-1 and TRBJ2-5, with a tentative D call TRBD2 (6 bases). The length of the CDR3 is 16 residues. The ends were cut back, 0 bases at V and 4 bases at J, with 15 bases in the middle. The germline CDR1 and CDR2 sequences are WNHNN and SYGVQD (reference sequence). The CDR3 nucleotides read TGCGCCAGCAGTGAGTCGATTAGCGGAGCTCCAGAGACCCAGTACTTC. It encodes CASSESISGAPETQYF.

At least ten counts were recorded for this clonotype. The gene calls are TRBV20-1 and TRBJ1-4; D possibly corresponds to TRBD1 (5 bases). V lost 1 base to trimming and J lost 5 bases, with 14 bases between them. Germline CDR1 DFQATT, CDR2 SNEGSKA (reference sequence). The CDR3 is 15 amino acids. CDR3 in amino acids: CSARGRQGRNEKLFF. CDR3 nucleotide sequence: TGCAGTGCTAGAGGCCGGCAGGGCCGGAATGAAAAACTGTTTTTT.

The sample holds a few counts of this clonotype. This sequence joins TRBV4-1 and TRBJ2-5; D is tentatively TRBD1 or TRBD2 (5 bases each). Between the trimmed V and J ends, which lost 1 base and 1 base, there was a span of 16 bases. From germline, CDR1 is MGHRA and CDR2 YSYEKL. This CDR3 contains 17 residues. The CDR3 spells CASSQAPGGRGQETQYF. The CDR3 DNA reads TGCGCCAGCAGCCAAGCCCCTGGGGGACGGGGCCAAGAGACCCAGTACTTC.

This clonotype has just a few counts. The genes are TRBV5-1 and TRBJ1-1; 7 bases line up with TRBD1. J lost 3 bases, V lost 3 bases, and 5 bases had no gene match. CDR1 and CDR2 from the germline V gene are SGHRS and YFSETQ. The CDR3 has 14 residues. For the CDR3, the DNA is TGCGCCAGCAGCTCGGGACAGATGTACACTGAAGCTTTCTTT. Translation gives CASSSGQMYTEAFF.

The chain has TRBV29-1 and TRBJ2-3, with 7 bases that match TRBD1. With 6 bases clipped from V and 1 base from J, the junction kept 10 bases outside the gene matches. Germline loops: CDR1 SQVTM, CDR2 ANQGSEA. The CDR3 contains 15 residues. The CDR3 sequence: CSVDVDRTRTDTQYF. For the CDR3, the DNA is TGCAGCGTGGATGTGGACAGGACCCGCACAGATACGCAGTATTTT.

The chain has TRBV3-1 and TRBJ2-7, with D possibly being TRBD1 or TRBD2 (5 bases each). CDR1 is LGHDT, CDR2 YNNKEL, per germline (reference sequence). Trimming removed 1 base from V and 7 bases from J, with 14 bases in between. The CDR3 has 14 residues. As DNA, the CDR3 is TGTGCCAGCAGCCAAGGCCATACGGGGCTGGAGCAGTACTTC. Translated: CASSQGHTGLEQYF.

Many counts were recorded for this clonotype. The V gene is TRBV24-1, the J gene TRBJ2-3, with D perhaps given as TRBD1 or TRBD2 (6 bases each). This CDR3 is 13 amino acids long. Germline lookup yields CDR1 KGHDR and CDR2 SFDVKD. Trimming cost V 7 bases and J 5 bases, with 12 bases left between them. The DNA of the CDR3 is TGTGCCACCAGCGGAGGGGGTGTAGATACGCAGTATTTT. Encoded protein: CATSGGGVDTQYF.

This chain connects TRBV20-1 to TRBJ2-7, with D uncertain. The CDR3 is 14 residues long. Looked up from germline, CDR1 is DFQATT and CDR2 is SNEGSKA (reference sequence). Trimming stripped 5 bases from V and 0 bases from J, with 14 bases between. The chain's CDR3 is CSALSTDFSYEQYF. For the CDR3, the DNA is TGCAGTGCTCTTTCGACGGATTTCTCCTACGAGCAGTACTTC.

DNA of the CDR3: TGCGCCAGCAGCCCAGGCCTTATGTGGGGCCCGGGAGATACGCAGTATTTT. Translation: CASSPGLMWGPGDTQYF. This rearrangement joins TRBV4-1 to TRBJ2-3, with D maybe TRBD1 (5 bases). The CDR3 length is 17 residues. Trimming left V 4 bases short and J 5 bases short, with 22 bases between. Per the germline V gene, CDR1 is MGHRA and CDR2 is YSYEKL.

This clonotype was observed a few times. This chain links TRBV12-3 or TRBV12-4 with TRBJ1-2; D is unclear. The V and J ends lost 6 bases and 0 bases respectively, with 11 bases between them. This CDR3 spans 14 amino acids. CDR3 nucleotides: TGTGCCAGCAGCAACCAGGCCGCTAACTATGGCTACACCTTC. This sequence encodes CASSNQAANYGYTF.

This clonotype counts as medium-sized (0.01 to 0.1%). Germline and junction disagree at one end, which may indicate a read error. V gene TRBV2 combines with J gene TRBJ2-3; 9 bases map to TRBD2. This CDR3 region has 12 residues. Looked up from germline, CDR1 is SNHLY and CDR2 is FYNNEI. The CDR3 reads CASSGSGGNPHF. In DNA form, the CDR3 reads TGTGCCAGCAGTGGAAGCGGGGGGAATCCCCATTTT.

This clonotype was detected a few times. The J gene is TRBJ2-7, the V gene TRBV7-2; TRBD2 aligns across 8 bases. CDR1 SGHTA and CDR2 FQGNSA come from the germline V gene. The CDR3 covers 14 residues. V was pared by 5 bases and J by 5 bases, with 8 bases of the junction left unmatched. This CDR3 reads CASSITGTSNEQYF. For the CDR3, the DNA is TGTGCCAGCAGCATTACCGGGACTAGTAACGAGCAGTACTTC. Complete variable domain (other parts from reference TRBV7-2 and TRBJ2-7): GAGVSQSPSNKVTEKGKDVELRCDPISGHTALYWYRQSLGQGLEFLIYFQGNSAPDKSGLPSDRFSAERTGGSVSTLTIQRTQQEDSAVYLCASSITGTSNEQYFGPGTRLTVT.

There are a few counts of this clonotype. The chain has TRBV15 and TRBJ1-6; 7 bases are a match to TRBD1. Germline values: CDR1 LNHNV, CDR2 YYDKDF (reference sequence). The V gene end was trimmed by 4 bases and the J gene end by 11 bases; junction bases not matched to a gene: 5. This CDR3 has 13 amino acids. DNA for the CDR3: TGTGCCACCAGCATACAGGGGCAGACACCCCTCCACTTT. Translating it yields CATSIQGQTPLHF.

This chain connects TRBV5-1 to TRBJ1-4, with D unresolved. The CDR3 length is 14 residues. Germline values: CDR1 SGHRS, CDR2 YFSETQ. V was pared by 0 bases and J by 3 bases, with 6 bases between. CDR3 in amino acids: CASSLEVPNEKLFF. As DNA, the CDR3 is TGCGCCAGCAGCTTGGAGGTCCCTAATGAAAAACTGTTTTTT.

This clonotype was detected a few times. V and J are TRBV3-1 and TRBJ2-1; D assignment may be TRBD1 or TRBD2 (5 bases each). The CDR3 has 15 residues. Deletions cut 0 bases from V and 3 bases from J, with 9 bases between. Germline-derived CDR1 and CDR2 are LGHDT and YNNKEL (reference sequence). The chain's CDR3 is CASSQEPGGYNEQFF. The CDR3 DNA reads TGTGCCAGCAGCCAAGAGCCTGGGGGCTACAATGAGCAGTTCTTC.

There are many counts of this clonotype. V gene TRBV10-2 combines with J gene TRBJ2-1; D unclear. This CDR3 is 15 amino acids long. V was cut by 2 bases and J by 6 bases, with 14 bases left in between. From germline, CDR1 is WSHSY and CDR2 SAAADI. Here the CDR3 DNA reads TGCGCCAGCAGTGAGGGCAGACTTTCCCTCAATGAGCAGTTCTTC. Residues: CASSEGRLSLNEQFF.

This clonotype was counted only a few times. This rearrangement joins TRBV11-2 to TRBJ2-7, with TRBD2 matching over 7 bases. The V gene's germline CDR1 is SGHAT and CDR2 FQNNGV. This CDR3 region has 14 residues. V lost 4 bases to trimming and J lost 2 bases; unmatched junction nucleotides: 5. The CDR3 here is CASSSGTTAYEQYF. CDR3 nucleotide sequence: TGTGCCAGCAGCTCCGGGACTACTGCCTACGAGCAGTACTTC.